These 2 T cell receptor beta chains originate from one sample sequenced in a study of Graves' ophthalmopathy and Graves' hyperthyroidism. The study amplified TCR beta CDR3 regions using RNA transcripts. The library came from an HTBI-primed first-round RT-PCR and a second-round multiplex PCR. TCRdb re-analysed the multiplex PCR reads in MiXCR, keeping a single row per CDR3 protein. The table lists 200,000 to 300,000 distinct CDR3 sequences, around 50% of them singletons, with 40% to 55% in the top ten. What was sequenced was peripheral blood. These receptors were collected from an adult man with Graves' ophthalmopathy.

The gene calls are TRBV6-6 and TRBJ1-3, with D unclear. The CDR3 has 15 residues. From germline, CDR1 is MNHNY and CDR2 SVGAGI (reference sequence). Trimming pared 3 bases from V and 4 bases from J, leaving 13 bases between. The CDR3 DNA is TGTGCCAGCAGTTATCCGGCAGCGGGAGGAAACACCATATATTTT. This encodes CASSYPAAGGNTIYF.

V is TRBV2 and J is TRBJ2-7, with 7 bases fitting TRBD1. The CDR3 totals 14 residues. V dropped 4 bases and J dropped 6; count of bases not matched to a gene: 9. Germline V gene sequence: CDR1 SNHLY, CDR2 FYNNEI. CDR3 sequence reads: CASSAFRTGGEQYF. Written as DNA, the CDR3 is TGTGCCAGCAGTGCCTTTCGGACAGGAGGCGAGCAGTACTTC.